These T cell receptor beta chains were read from a single sample in a study of graft-versus-host responses after intestinal transplantation. For these TCRs, the target antigens are not known. Sequencing was performed with immunoSEQ multiplex PCR; in TCRdb, only in-frame clones are kept and a portion is missing. The data contain tens of thousands of clones, 85% to 95% of them singletons. Sequenced material: unstimulated CD8+ T cells sorted from spleen or lymph node cells, taken before transplant. The receptor source for this set is a human donor who was the organ donor for an intestinal transplant. The CDR3 runs from the conserved cysteine through the conserved F or W. The order of the fields is J gene, clone size, D gene, V gene, CDR3 protein, CDR3 DNA. A D gene is named only where the DNA matches it firmly. Size is stated for part of the rows, as once, few or many counts, or as a class when the clone is expanded.

>TRBJ2-3|.|TRBD2|TRBV9
CASSTRLAGGSTDTQYF
TGTGCCAGCAGCACCCGACTAGCGGGGGGGAGCACAGATACGCAGTATTTT
>TRBJ2-1|once|TRBD2|TRBV6-1
CASSDPGLAGTYNEQFF
TGTGCCAGCAGTGACCCCGGACTAGCGGGGACATACAATGAGCAGTTCTTC
>TRBJ1-6|.|.|TRBV5-4
CASSLAGASSYNSPLHF
TGTGCCAGCAGCTTGGCAGGGGCTAGCTCCTATAATTCACCCCTCCACTTT
>TRBJ2-7|.|TRBD1|TRBV4-2
CASSQVTAGQGSYEQYF
TGTGCCAGCAGCCAAGTAACCGCGGGACAGGGATCCTACGAGCAGTACTTC
>TRBJ2-2|.|.|TRBV28
CASSFYRENTGELFF
TGTGCCAGCAGTTTTTACAGGGAGAACACCGGGGAGCTGTTTTTT
>TRBJ1-4|.|.|TRBV13
CASENGRGQTNEKLFF
TGTGCCAGCGAAAACGGCCGGGGGCAAACTAATGAAAAACTGTTTTTT
>TRBJ2-1|.|.|TRBV9
CASSVDNEQFF
TGTGCCAGCAGCGTAGATAATGAGCAGTTCTTC
>TRBJ1-5|.|.|TRBV5-6
CASSFSPGGGPQHF
TGTGCCAGCAGCTTTTCTCCCGGGGGAGGGCCCCAGCATTTT
>TRBJ2-1|.|.|TRBV4-2
CASSQDWVNEQFF
TGTGCCAGCAGCCAAGATTGGGTCAATGAGCAGTTCTTC
>TRBJ1-4|.|TRBD1|TRBV19
CASRTGVSEKLFF
TGTGCCAGTCGGACAGGGGTGAGCGAAAAACTGTTTTTT
>TRBJ1-5|.|.|TRBV11-2
CASSLEGPGGQPQHF
TGTGCCAGCAGCTTAGAGGGGCCGGGGGGGCAGCCCCAGCATTTT
>TRBJ2-7|.|TRBD1|TRBV4-3
CASSQEASGGVFHEQYF
TGCGCCAGCAGCCAAGAAGCCTCAGGGGGTGTTTTCCACGAGCAGTACTTC
>TRBJ1-2|.|.|TRBV7-9
CASSSHRVPDNYGYTF
TGTGCCAGCAGCTCCCACAGGGTACCAGATAACTATGGCTACACCTTC
>TRBJ1-2|.|.|TRBV12-2
CASRRLTNYGYTF
TGTGCAAGTCGGCGACTTACAAACTATGGCTACACCTTC
>TRBJ1-1|.|.|TRBV11-3
CASSLVQNEAFF
TGTGCCAGCAGCTTAGTACAGAATGAAGCTTTCTTT
>TRBJ1-6|once|.|TRBV29-1
CSAQWLRHQRVYNSPLHF
TGCAGCGCCCAATGGTTGAGACACCAACGTGTTTATAATTCACCCCTCCACTTT
>TRBJ1-2|.|.|TRBV7-6
CASSPKSGGWGYGYTF
TGTGCCAGCAGCCCGAAATCGGGGGGCTGGGGCTATGGCTACACCTTC
>TRBJ2-2|.|.|TRBV7-6
CASDLAGAGELFF
TGTGCCAGCGACCTCGCCGGTGCCGGGGAGCTGTTTTTT
>TRBJ1-6|.|.|TRBV27
CASSYPNSPLHF
TGTGCCAGCAGTTACCCTAATTCACCCCTCCACTTT
>TRBJ2-1|.|TRBD2|TRBV4-3
CASSHGTSGVLGNEQFF
TGCGCCAGCAGCCATGGGACTAGCGGGGTTTTGGGCAATGAGCAGTTCTTC
>TRBJ2-3|.|.|TRBV4-2
CASSQEVPDTQYF
TGTGCCAGCAGCCAAGAGGTGCCAGATACGCAGTATTTT
>TRBJ1-6|few|TRBD1|TRBV2
CASRPGQGRNSPLHF
TGTGCCAGCAGGCCGGGACAGGGAAGAAATTCACCCCTCCACTTT
>TRBJ2-5|.|.|TRBV11-1
CASSLDSQETQYF
TGTGCCAGCAGCCTAGACAGCCAAGAGACCCAGTACTTC
>TRBJ1-1|.|.|TRBV10-3
CAISEQGKALEAFF
TGTGCCATCAGTGAGCAGGGAAAGGCCCTTGAAGCTTTCTTT
>TRBJ2-1|.|TRBD2|TRBV2
CASSVLAGASLDNEQFF
TGTGCCAGCAGTGTACTAGCGGGGGCTAGCCTGGACAATGAGCAGTTCTTC
>TRBJ1-2|.|TRBD1|TRBV7-6
CASSFAPGQGIHGYTF
TGTGCCAGCAGCTTCGCACCGGGACAGGGAATCCATGGCTACACCTTC
>TRBJ1-5|.|.|TRBV27
CASSSNAGDRAQHF
TGTGCCAGCAGCTCAAACGCGGGTGATAGGGCCCAGCATTTT
>TRBJ2-7|.|TRBD2|TRBV18
CASANRERGTYEQYF
TGTGCCAGCGCAAACCGGGAGCGGGGCACCTACGAGCAGTACTTC
>TRBJ1-2|.|.|TRBV28
CASSPSPVNYGYTF
TGTGCCAGCAGTCCCTCTCCGGTAAACTATGGCTACACCTTC
>TRBJ2-3|.|TRBD1|TRBV11-1
CASSLETGITDTQYF
TGTGCCAGCAGCCTCGAGACAGGGATTACAGATACGCAGTATTTT
>TRBJ2-1|.|.|TRBV19
CASTPGGPYNEQFF
TGTGCCAGTACCCCCGGGGGGCCATACAATGAGCAGTTCTTC
>TRBJ1-2|.|.|TRBV7-8
CASSPMAAGYGYTF
TGTGCCAGCAGCCCCATGGCGGCTGGGTATGGCTACACCTTC
>TRBJ2-5|.|TRBD1|TRBV10-1
CASSESGQGYETQYF
TGCGCCAGCAGTGAGTCGGGACAGGGTTATGAGACCCAGTACTTC
>TRBJ2-6|.|.|TRBV29-1
CSVGVGGANVLTF
TGCAGCGTGGGGGTCGGGGGGGCCAACGTCCTGACTTTC
>TRBJ1-2|.|TRBD1|TRBV29-1
CSVEFIRTGDGYTF
TGCAGCGTTGAGTTTATTCGGACAGGGGACGGCTACACCTTC
>TRBJ2-7|.|.|TRBV4-1
CASSQADGYEQYF
TGCGCCAGCAGCCAAGCGGACGGGTACGAGCAGTACTTC
>TRBJ2-4|once|.|TRBV28
CASSLWTGTAAKNIQYF
TGTGCCAGCAGCCTTTGGACCGGGACTGCCGCCAAAAACATTCAGTACTTC
>TRBJ1-6|.|.|TRBV10-3
CAIGKGSFNSPLHF
TGTGCCATCGGGAAGGGGTCCTTCAATTCACCCCTCCACTTT
>TRBJ2-3|.|.|TRBV7-7
CASSSGRTDTQYF
TGTGCCAGCAGCTCGGGTAGAACAGATACGCAGTATTTT
>TRBJ2-2|few|.|TRBV2
CASSTPTNRDTGELFF
TGTGCCAGCAGTACTCCAACCAACAGGGATACCGGGGAGCTGTTTTTT
>TRBJ2-2|once|.|TRBV4-3
CASSPRAEVTNTGELFF
TGCGCCAGCAGCCCGCGGGCCGAAGTTACGAACACCGGGGAGCTGTTTTTT
>TRBJ2-1|.|.|TRBV6-1
CASSEQGNEQFF
TGTGCCAGCAGTGAACAGGGGAATGAGCAGTTCTTC
>TRBJ2-3|.|.|TRBV19
CASGGRTDTQYF
TGTGCCAGTGGCGGCCGCACAGATACGCAGTATTTT
>TRBJ1-1|.|TRBD1|TRBV2
CASSGLRTGGWTEAFF
TGTGCCAGCAGTGGGTTAAGGACAGGGGGCTGGACTGAAGCTTTCTTT
>TRBJ2-1|.|.|TRBV4-1
CASSHPGRQGSYNEQFF
TGCGCCAGCAGCCACCCCGGGCGGCAGGGTTCCTACAATGAGCAGTTCTTC
>TRBJ1-3|once|.|TRBV4-3
CASSRNQGAGNTIYF
TGCGCCAGCAGCCGTAACCAGGGTGCTGGAAACACCATATATTTT